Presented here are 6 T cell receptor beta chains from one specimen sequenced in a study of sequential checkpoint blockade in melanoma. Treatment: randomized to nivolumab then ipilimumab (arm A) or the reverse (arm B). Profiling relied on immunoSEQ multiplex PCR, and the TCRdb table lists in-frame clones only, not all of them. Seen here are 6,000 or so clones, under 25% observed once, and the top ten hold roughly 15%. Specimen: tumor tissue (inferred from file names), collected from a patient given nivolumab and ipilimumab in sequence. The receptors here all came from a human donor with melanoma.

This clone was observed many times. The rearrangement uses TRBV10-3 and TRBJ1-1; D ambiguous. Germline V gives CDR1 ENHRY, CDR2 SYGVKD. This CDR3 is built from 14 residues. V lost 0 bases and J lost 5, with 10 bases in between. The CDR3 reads CAISESELRTEAFF. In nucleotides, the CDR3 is TGTGCCATCAGTGAGTCTGAGCTTAGAACTGAAGCTTTCTTT.

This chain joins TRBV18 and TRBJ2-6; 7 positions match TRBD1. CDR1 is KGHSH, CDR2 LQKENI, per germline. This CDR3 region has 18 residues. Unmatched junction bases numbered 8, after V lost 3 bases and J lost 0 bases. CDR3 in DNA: TGTGCCAGCTCACCCCGACAGGGCCCTAGCTCTGGGGCCAACGTCCTGACTTTC. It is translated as CASSPRQGPSSGANVLTF.

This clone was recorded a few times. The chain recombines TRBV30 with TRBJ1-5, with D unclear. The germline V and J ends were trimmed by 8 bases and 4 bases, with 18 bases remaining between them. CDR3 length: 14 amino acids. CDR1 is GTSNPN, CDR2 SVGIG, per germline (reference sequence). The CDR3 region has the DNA TGTGCCGGGTCGGAAGGGCCGGCGAATCAGCCCCAGCATTTT. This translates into CAGSEGPANQPQHF.

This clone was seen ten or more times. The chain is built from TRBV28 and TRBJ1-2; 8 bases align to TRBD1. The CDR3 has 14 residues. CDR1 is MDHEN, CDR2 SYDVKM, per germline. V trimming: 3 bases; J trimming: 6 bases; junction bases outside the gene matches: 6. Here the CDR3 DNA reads TGTGCCAGCAGTTTTATAGGGACAGGAGATGGCTACACCTTC. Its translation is CASSFIGTGDGYTF.

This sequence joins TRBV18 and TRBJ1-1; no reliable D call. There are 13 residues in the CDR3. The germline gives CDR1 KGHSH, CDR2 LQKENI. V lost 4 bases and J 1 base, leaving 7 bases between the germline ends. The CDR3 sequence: CASSQNANTEAFF. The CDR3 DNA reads TGTGCCAGCTCACAAAATGCGAACACTGAAGCTTTCTTT.

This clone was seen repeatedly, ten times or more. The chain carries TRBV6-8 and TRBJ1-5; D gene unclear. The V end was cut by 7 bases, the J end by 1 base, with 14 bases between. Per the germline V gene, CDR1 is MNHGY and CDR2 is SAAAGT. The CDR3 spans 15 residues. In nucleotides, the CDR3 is TGTGCCAGCAAGGTATGGCAGAGAAGCAATCAGCCCCAGCATTTT. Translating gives CASKVWQRSNQPQHF.